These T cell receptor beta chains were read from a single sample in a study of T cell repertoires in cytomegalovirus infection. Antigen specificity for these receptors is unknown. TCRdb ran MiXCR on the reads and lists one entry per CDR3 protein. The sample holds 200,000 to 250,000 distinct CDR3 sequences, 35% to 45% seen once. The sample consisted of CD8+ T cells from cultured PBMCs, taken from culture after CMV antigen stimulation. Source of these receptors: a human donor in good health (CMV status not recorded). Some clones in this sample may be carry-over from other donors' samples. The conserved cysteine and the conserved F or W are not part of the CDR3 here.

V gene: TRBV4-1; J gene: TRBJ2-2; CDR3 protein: ASSQGQGGNTGELF
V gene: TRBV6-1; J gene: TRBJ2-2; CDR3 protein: ASSVDQRVTGELF
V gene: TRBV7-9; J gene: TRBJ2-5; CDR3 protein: ASREAGPQETQY
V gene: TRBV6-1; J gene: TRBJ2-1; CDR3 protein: ASRLAGESYNEQF
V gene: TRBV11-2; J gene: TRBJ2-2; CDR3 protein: ASSFGTNTGELF
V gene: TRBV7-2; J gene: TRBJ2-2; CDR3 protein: ASSPGLDRLPGELF
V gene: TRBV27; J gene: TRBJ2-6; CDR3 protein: ASSLSGRGYSGANVLT
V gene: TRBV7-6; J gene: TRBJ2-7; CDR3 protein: ASVSGSKSYEQY
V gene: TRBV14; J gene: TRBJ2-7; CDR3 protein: ASSRQGVWAEQY
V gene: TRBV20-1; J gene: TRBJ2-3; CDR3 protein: SASRPGTGPSTDTQY
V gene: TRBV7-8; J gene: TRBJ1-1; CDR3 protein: ASSSRQGMNTEAF
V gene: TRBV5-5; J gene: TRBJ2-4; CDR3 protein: ASSRTSGGIGDIKY
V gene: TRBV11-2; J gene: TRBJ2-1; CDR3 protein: ASSLWDRGKNEQF
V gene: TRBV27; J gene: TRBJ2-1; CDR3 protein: ASSFSGGEVGNEQF
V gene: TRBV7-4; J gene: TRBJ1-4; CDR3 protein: ASSLADRVDEKLF
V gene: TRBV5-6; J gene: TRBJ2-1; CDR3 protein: ASSSDGTAHYNEQF
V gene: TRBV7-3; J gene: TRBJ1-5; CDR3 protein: ASSFGQGFYIQPQH
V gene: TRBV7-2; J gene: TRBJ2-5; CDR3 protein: ASSLETLEGETQY
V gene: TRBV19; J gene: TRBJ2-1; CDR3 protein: ASWGLASSYNEQF
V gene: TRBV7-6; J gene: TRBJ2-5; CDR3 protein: ASSLAAQGGETQY
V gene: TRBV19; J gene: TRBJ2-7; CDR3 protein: ASRTGTGSYEQY
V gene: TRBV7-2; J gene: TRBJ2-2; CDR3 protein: ASSFRAPTGELF
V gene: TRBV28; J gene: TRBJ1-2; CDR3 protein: ASSRWTGDNYGYT
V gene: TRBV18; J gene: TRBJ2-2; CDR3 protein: ASSPPVTGELF
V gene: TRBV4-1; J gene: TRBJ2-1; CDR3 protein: ASSRGLGAGEQF
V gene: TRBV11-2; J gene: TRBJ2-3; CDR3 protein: ASRKRGYTDTQY
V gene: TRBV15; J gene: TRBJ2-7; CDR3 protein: ATSGRQDPYVEQY
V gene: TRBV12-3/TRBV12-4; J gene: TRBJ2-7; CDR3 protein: ASSFGGGDEQY
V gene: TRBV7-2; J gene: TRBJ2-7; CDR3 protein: ASRLTSGSSYEQY
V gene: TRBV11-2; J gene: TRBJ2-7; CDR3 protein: ASSLGTGFWEQY
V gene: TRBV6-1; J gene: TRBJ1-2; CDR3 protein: ASSDRDRGLYGYT
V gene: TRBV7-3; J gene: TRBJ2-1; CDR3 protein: ASSLGFGGPQF
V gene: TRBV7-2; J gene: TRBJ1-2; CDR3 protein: ASRQGGVGYT
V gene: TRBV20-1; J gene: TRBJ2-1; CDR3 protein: SAKVAADYNEQF
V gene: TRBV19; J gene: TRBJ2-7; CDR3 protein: ASSTLAGGAYEQY
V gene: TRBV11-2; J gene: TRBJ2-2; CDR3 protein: ASSASGGAGELF
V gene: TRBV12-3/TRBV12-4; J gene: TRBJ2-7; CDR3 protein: ASSQGNPHEQY
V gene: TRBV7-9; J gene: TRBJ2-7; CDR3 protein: ASSLAWDRRSEQY
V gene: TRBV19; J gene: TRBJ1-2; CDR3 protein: ASSDRGGNGYT
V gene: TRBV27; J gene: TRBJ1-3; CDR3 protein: ASSQGSSGNTIY
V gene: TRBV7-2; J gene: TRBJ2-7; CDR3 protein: GSSLTLSYEQY
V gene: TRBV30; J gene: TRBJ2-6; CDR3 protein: ASKAASGANVLT
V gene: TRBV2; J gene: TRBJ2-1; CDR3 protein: ASSKGGYYNEQF
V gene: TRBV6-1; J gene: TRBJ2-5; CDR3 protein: ASSEEGRPPQETQY
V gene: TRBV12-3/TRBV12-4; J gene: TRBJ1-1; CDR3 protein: ASSRDRATF
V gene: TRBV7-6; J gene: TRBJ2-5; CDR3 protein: ASSLLSQETQY
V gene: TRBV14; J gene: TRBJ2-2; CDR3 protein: ASSVTGISGELF
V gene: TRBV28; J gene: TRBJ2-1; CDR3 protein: ASASTGAGYNEQF
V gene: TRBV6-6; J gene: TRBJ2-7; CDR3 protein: ASSYRPTPENEQY
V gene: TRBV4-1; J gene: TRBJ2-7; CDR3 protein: ASGLAEGFSYEQY
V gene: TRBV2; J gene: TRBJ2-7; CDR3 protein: ASSDGRDYEQY
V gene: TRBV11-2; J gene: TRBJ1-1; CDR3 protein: ASSLGTTREAF
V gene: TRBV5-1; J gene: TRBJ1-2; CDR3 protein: ASSLAPRTGVNYGYT
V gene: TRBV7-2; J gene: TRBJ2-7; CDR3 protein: ASSLPGTFLEQY
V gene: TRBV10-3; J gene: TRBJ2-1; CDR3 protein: AISEGQPKYNEQF
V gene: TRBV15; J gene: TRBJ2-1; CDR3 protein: ATSGGTSGAYNEQF